These 25 T cell receptor beta chains were all obtained from the same sample, sequenced in a study of CD8+CD57+ T cells in acquired aplastic anemia. Profiles of TCR beta VDJ and CDR3 were generated from a genomic DNA template. TCRdb ran MiXCR on the reads and lists one entry per CDR3 protein. The sample contains some 180,000 distinct CDR3 sequences, roughly 60% of which appear only once. Whoever was chosen for sequencing had shown CD8+CD57+ cell expansion by flow cytometry. Sequencing was done on a sample of sorted CD4+, CD8+, or CD8+CD57+ T cells (not recorded which) from PBMCs. All receptors come from a human donor with aplastic anemia.

This clonotype was seen a few times. The chain is built from TRBV10-3 and TRBJ1-2, with D unresolved. V lost 7 bases, J lost 0 bases, and 9 bases lay in between. The CDR3 runs 13 residues. Germline V lookup: CDR1 ENHRY, CDR2 SYGVKD. The CDR3 DNA reads as TGTGCCATCAAAGGCGTTCCTAACTATGGCTACACCTTC. Translation: CAIKGVPNYGYTF.

This clonotype appeared many times. This chain connects TRBV10-3 to TRBJ2-1; D ambiguous. Germline V gene data show CDR1 as ENHRY and CDR2 as SYGVKD. V was clipped by 2 bases and J by 0 bases, with 8 bases between them. This CDR3 has 15 residues. The CDR3 here is CAISETQSSYNEQFF. CDR3 bases: TGTGCCATCAGTGAGACTCAGAGCTCCTACAATGAGCAGTTCTTC.

The table lists this clonotype with many counts. This chain links TRBV30 with TRBJ2-7; D gene unclear. Germline CDR1 reads GTSNPN; CDR2 reads SVGIG (reference sequence). This CDR3 is 13 amino acids long. The V end lost 3 bases, the J end lost 1 base, and 10 bases lay between the germline ends. The CDR3 DNA reads as TGTGCCTGGAGGGACGGCCGGTCCTACGAGCAGTACTTC. It encodes CAWRDGRSYEQYF.

The sample holds many counts of this clonotype. The chain is built from TRBV2 and TRBJ1-5, with 10 bases lining up with TRBD1. V lost 4 bases to trimming and J lost 4 bases; unmatched junction nucleotides: 4. The CDR3 spans 15 residues. Germline values: CDR1 SNHLY, CDR2 FYNNEI. CDR3 DNA: TGTGCCAGCAGTGGGGGACAGGGGATAAATCAGCCCCAGCATTTT. Protein sequence: CASSGGQGINQPQHF.

The rearrangement links TRBV2 to TRBJ1-6; a possible D gene is TRBD1 (6 bases). This CDR3 has 14 amino acids. V lost 5 bases to trimming and J lost 5 bases, with 10 bases between them. In germline, CDR1 is SNHLY, CDR2 FYNNEI. CDR3 coding DNA: TGTGCCAGCAGTCGGGACACCGATAATTCACCCCTCCACTTT. The encoded protein is CASSRDTDNSPLHF.

The rearrangement uses TRBV24-1 and TRBJ1-2, with D possibly being TRBD1 (5 bases). Per the germline V gene, CDR1 is KGHDR and CDR2 is SFDVKD. V lost 4 bases and J 2 bases, leaving 10 bases between the germline ends. The CDR3 is made up of 14 amino acids. CDR3 DNA sequence: TGTGCCACCAGTGACAGGACAAAAAACTATGGCTACACCTTC. It yields the protein CATSDRTKNYGYTF.

This clonotype was seen repeatedly, ten times or more. The chain recombines TRBV12-3 or TRBV12-4 with TRBJ1-5, with 7 bases that match TRBD1. The CDR3 is made up of 15 amino acids. J was trimmed by 0 bases and V by 6 bases; bases with no gene match: 5. The CDR3 nucleotides read TGTGCCAGCAGGTCCGGGACAGATAGCAATCAGCCCCAGCATTTT. It yields the protein CASRSGTDSNQPQHF.

This rearrangement joins TRBV11-1 to TRBJ2-5, with 11 positions matching TRBD1. The CDR3 has 15 residues. Germline V lookup: CDR1 SGHAT, CDR2 FQDESV (reference sequence). With 2 bases clipped from V and 5 bases from J, the junction kept 4 bases outside the gene matches. Written as DNA, the CDR3 is TGTGCCAGCAGCTTAAGGGGGGACAGGGGGGAGACCCAGTACTTC. This translates into CASSLRGDRGETQYF.

This clonotype appeared many times. The V gene is TRBV6-1, the J gene TRBJ2-7; TRBD1 aligns across 9 bases. The CDR3 runs 16 residues. J lost 4 bases, V lost 7 bases, and 14 bases had no gene match. Germline CDR1 and CDR2: MNHNS and SASEGT. CDR3 loop: CASKLTQGALRYEQYF. For the CDR3, the DNA is TGTGCCAGCAAACTCACACAGGGGGCCCTCAGATACGAGCAGTACTTC.

V gene TRBV7-9 combines with J gene TRBJ2-5; 8 bases align to TRBD2. The germline V gene encodes CDR1 SEHNR and CDR2 FQNEAQ (reference sequence). The V segment lost 5 bases and the J segment 6 bases; nucleotides outside the gene matches: 5. The CDR3 has 13 residues. CDR3 nucleotide sequence: TGTGCCAGCAGCGCTACTAGCGGAAAGACCCAGTACTTC. This encodes CASSATSGKTQYF.

This chain uses TRBV29-1 with TRBJ2-3, with D possibly being TRBD2 (6 bases). The V end lost 3 bases, the J end lost 0 bases, and 10 bases lay between the germline ends. The CDR3 is made up of 14 amino acids. Per the germline V gene, CDR1 is SQVTM and CDR2 is ANQGSEA. The CDR3 DNA follows: TGCAGCGTTGAGGGGCTAGCGAGCACAGATACGCAGTATTTT. The encoded protein is CSVEGLASTDTQYF.

There are many counts of this clonotype. The chain has TRBV27 and TRBJ2-1; D remains unclear. The CDR3 has 14 residues. The germline V and J ends were trimmed by 6 bases and 0 bases, with 9 bases remaining between them. Germline V lookup: CDR1 MNHEY, CDR2 SMNVEV (reference sequence). CDR3: CASSPGSSYNEQFF. DNA for the CDR3: TGTGCCAGCAGCCCAGGTAGCTCCTACAATGAGCAGTTCTTC.

In this sample, this clonotype turned up once. The chain links TRBV5-4 to TRBJ2-5, with 8 bases that match TRBD1. Germline V gene sequence: CDR1 SGHNT, CDR2 YYREEE (reference sequence). The CDR3 runs to 16 residues. Unmatched junction bases numbered 10, after V lost 4 bases and J lost 2 bases. The chain's CDR3 is CASSHLGTGQQETQYF. The CDR3 DNA follows: TGTGCCAGCAGCCACCTAGGGACAGGTCAACAAGAGACCCAGTACTTC.

J is TRBJ2-7 and V is TRBV20-1; TRBD1 matches at 9 bases. Germline trimming cut 3 bases from V and 6 bases from J; bases unmatched to any gene: 9. The germline CDR1 and CDR2 sequences are DFQATT and SNEGSKA (reference sequence). The CDR3 sequence is 14 residues long. CDR3 bases: TGCAGTGCTAGCGGGACAGGGTATTTTAGCGAGCAGTACTTC. This encodes CSASGTGYFSEQYF.

Note on this clonotype: The junction shows a germline mismatch at one end, possibly a read error. The chain combines TRBV5-1 with TRBJ2-7; a possible D gene is TRBD1 (6 bases). The germline V gene has CDR1 SGHRS and CDR2 YFSETQ. This CDR3 has 14 amino acids. CDR3 sequence: CASSYHRASYEQYF. DNA of the CDR3: TGTGCCAGCAGCTACCACAGGGCCTCCTACGAGCAGTACTTC.

This clonotype has a count of ten or more. This chain connects TRBV19 to TRBJ1-1; D unresolved. V was clipped by 5 bases and J by 1 base, with 8 bases between them. The CDR3 spans 13 residues. The germline CDR1 and CDR2 sequences are LNHDA and SQIVND (reference sequence). The CDR3 nucleotides read TGTGCCAGTAGTTTCACCAAGAACACTGAAGCTTTCTTT. This gives the protein CASSFTKNTEAFF.

This clonotype was counted many times. The chain recombines TRBV9 with TRBJ1-1; 10 bases agree with TRBD1. Germline V gene data show CDR1 as SGDLS and CDR2 as YYNGEE. V trimming: 0 bases; J trimming: 0 bases; junction bases outside the gene matches: 5. CDR3 size: 17 residues. Written as DNA, the CDR3 is TGTGCCAGCAGCGTAGAGGGGGACAGGGGATTGAACACTGAAGCTTTCTTT. Translating it yields CASSVEGDRGLNTEAFF.

The rearrangement joins TRBV2 to TRBJ2-2; 11 bases agree with TRBD1. V lost 10 bases and J lost 6; bases outside the gene matches: 10. This CDR3 has 15 residues. Germline lookup yields CDR1 SNHLY and CDR2 FYNNEI. CDR3 region: CATQKGQGESGELFF. CDR3 coding DNA: TGTGCCACCCAGAAGGGACAGGGGGAGTCCGGGGAGCTGTTTTTT.

This clonotype was seen repeatedly, ten times or more. The chain uses TRBV7-9 and TRBJ1-2; D might be TRBD1 (6 bases). Germline V CDR1 and CDR2: SEHNR, FQNEAQ (reference sequence). V lost 5 bases to trimming and J lost 0 bases, with 13 bases between them. CDR3 length: 15 amino acids. The CDR3 sequence is CASSGYTGSNYGYTF. Here the CDR3 DNA reads TGTGCCAGCAGCGGATATACAGGGTCTAACTATGGCTACACCTTC.

As regards this clonotype: The junction shows a germline mismatch at one end, possibly a read error. This CDR3 is CASSWGDTAAFF. In DNA form, the CDR3 reads TGTGCCAGTAGTTGGGGGGACACTGCAGCTTTCTTT. This chain uses TRBV19 with TRBJ1-1; possible D gene TRBD1, 6 bases. Looked up from germline, CDR1 is LNHDA and CDR2 is SQIVND (reference sequence). CDR3 length: 12 residues. Looking up the rest from reference TRBV19 and TRBJ1-1 gives the full variable domain: DGGITQSPKYLFRKEGQNVTLSCEQNLNHDAMYWYRQDPGQGLRLIYYSQIVNDFQKGDIAEGYSVSREKKESFPLTVTSAQKNPTAFYLCASSWGDTAAFFGQGTRLTVV.

The genes are TRBV6-1 and TRBJ2-7, with D hard to call. CDR1 MNHNS and CDR2 SASEGT come from the germline V gene. This CDR3 contains 16 residues. Trimming removed 1 base from V and 3 bases from J, with 16 bases in between. The CDR3 loop is CASSEDVVGGNYEQYF. CDR3 in DNA: TGTGCCAGCAGTGAAGACGTCGTGGGCGGAAACTACGAGCAGTACTTC.

This clonotype was recorded at least ten times. This chain joins TRBV19 and TRBJ2-1, with D maybe TRBD2 (6 bases). V lost 9 bases, J lost 6 bases, and 9 bases lay in between. CDR1 and CDR2 from the germline V gene are LNHDA and SQIVND (reference sequence). The CDR3 totals 11 residues. CDR3 in amino acids: CASGGGNEQFF. In DNA, the CDR3 is TGTGCCAGCGGGGGAGGCAATGAGCAGTTCTTC. The full variable domain, rest sourced from reference TRBV19 and TRBJ2-1, is DGGITQSPKYLFRKEGQNVTLSCEQNLNHDAMYWYRQDPGQGLRLIYYSQIVNDFQKGDIAEGYSVSREKKESFPLTVTSAQKNPTAFYLCASGGGNEQFFGPGTRLTVL.

The genes are TRBV29-1 and TRBJ1-3; weak D call: TRBD1 (5 bases). Trimming took off 6 bases at V and 4 bases at J, with 13 bases between the two ends. Germline loops: CDR1 SQVTM, CDR2 ANQGSEA. This CDR3 has 13 residues. The CDR3 sequence is CSVDLREGNTIYF. CDR3 in DNA: TGCAGCGTGGACCTCAGGGAGGGAAACACCATATATTTT.

This clonotype was seen a handful of times. The rearrangement joins TRBV4-2 to TRBJ1-5, with 8 bases aligning to TRBD1. The germline gives CDR1 LGHNA, CDR2 YNFKEQ. With 5 bases clipped from V and 1 base from J, the junction kept 7 bases outside the gene matches. The length of the CDR3 is 16 residues. CDR3 sequence reads: CASSSGTGRSNQPQHF. The DNA of the CDR3 is TGTGCCAGCAGCTCCGGGACAGGCCGGAGCAATCAGCCCCAGCATTTT.

The chain has TRBV7-9 and TRBJ1-2; the D is unclear. The CDR3 consists of 14 residues. Germline V lookup: CDR1 SEHNR, CDR2 FQNEAQ (reference sequence). Trimming left V 7 bases short and J 6 bases short, with 18 bases between. The CDR3 loop reads CASTLSARTDGYTF. Here the CDR3 DNA reads TGTGCCAGCACCCTATCTGCCCGGACGGATGGCTACACCTTC.